This T cell receptor beta chain was profiled in a study of beta chain features in type 1 diabetes. Expressed TCRB transcripts got sequenced, as all isolated RNA was reverse transcribed. Assay: immunoSEQ multiplex PCR; the TCRdb copy retains only in-frame clones and omits some. The sample carries 65,000 to 100,000 clones, about a third recorded once. Sequencing used stem cell memory CD4+ T cells from blood. The sequence was obtained from a young woman in good health.

CDR3 residues: CASSLTSGSYNEQFF. DNA of the CDR3: TGCGCCAGCAGTCTGACTAGCGGATCCTACAATGAGCAGTTCTTC. The chain recombines TRBV4-3 with TRBJ2-1; 9 bases match TRBD2. The CDR3 consists of 15 residues. Trimming took 6 bases from V and 1 from J; bases not matched to a gene: 4. From germline, CDR1 is LGHNA and CDR2 YSLEER.